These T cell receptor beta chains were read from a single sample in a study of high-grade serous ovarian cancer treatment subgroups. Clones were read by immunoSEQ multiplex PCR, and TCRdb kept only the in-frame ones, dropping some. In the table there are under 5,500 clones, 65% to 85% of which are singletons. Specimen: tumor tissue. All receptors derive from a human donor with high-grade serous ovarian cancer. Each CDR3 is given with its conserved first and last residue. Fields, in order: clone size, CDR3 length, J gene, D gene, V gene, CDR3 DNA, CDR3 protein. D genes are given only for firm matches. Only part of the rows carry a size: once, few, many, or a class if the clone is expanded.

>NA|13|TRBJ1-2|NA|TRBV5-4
TGTGCCAGCAGCTTGGCCTCTAGCTATGGCTACACCTTC
CASSLASSYGYTF
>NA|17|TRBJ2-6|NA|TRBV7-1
TGTGCCAGCAGCTCAAGCGAAGGACAAAGTCGGGCCAACGTCCTGACTTTC
CASSSSEGQSRANVLTF
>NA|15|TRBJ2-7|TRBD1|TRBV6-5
TGTGCCAGCAGGGCCGGGACAGGGGTCTCCTACGAGCAGTACTTC
CASRAGTGVSYEQYF
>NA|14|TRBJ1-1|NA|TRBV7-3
TGTGCCAGCAGCCAACACCAGGGAAACACTGAAGCTTTCTTT
CASSQHQGNTEAFF
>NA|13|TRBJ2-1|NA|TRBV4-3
TGCGCCAGCAGCCTCGGACTAACCAATGAGCAGTTCTTC
CASSLGLTNEQFF
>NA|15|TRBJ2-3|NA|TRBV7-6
TGTGCCAGCAGCTTAGTTCCTAGCGGCACAGATACGCAGTATTTT
CASSLVPSGTDTQYF
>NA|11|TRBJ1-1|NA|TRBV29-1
TGCAGCGTTGAAGGGAACACTGAAGCTTTCTTT
CSVEGNTEAFF
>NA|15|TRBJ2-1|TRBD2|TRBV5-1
TGCGCCAGCTCCCCGCTAGCGGGAGGATACAATGAGCAGTTCTTC
CASSPLAGGYNEQFF
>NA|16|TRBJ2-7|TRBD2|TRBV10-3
TGTGCCACTCGCATGGGAGGACTAGCGGGCAACTACGAGCAGTACTTC
CATRMGGLAGNYEQYF
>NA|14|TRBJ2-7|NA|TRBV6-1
TGTGCCAGCAGCGGGGGGACAGCTGACTACGAGCAGTACTTC
CASSGGTADYEQYF
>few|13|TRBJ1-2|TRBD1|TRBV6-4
TGTGCCAGCAGTGACTCGACAGGGGGTGGCTACACCTTC
CASSDSTGGGYTF
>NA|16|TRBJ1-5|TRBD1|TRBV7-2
TGTGCCAGCAGCTTACGCTCTGGGACAGGGCCTCAGCCCCAGCATTTT
CASSLRSGTGPQPQHF
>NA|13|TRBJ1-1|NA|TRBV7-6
TGTGCCAGCAGCTTTAGGGAGAACACTGAAGCTTTCTTT
CASSFRENTEAFF
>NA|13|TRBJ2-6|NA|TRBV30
TGTGCCTGGGTACTCGGGGGGGCCAACGTCCTGACTTTC
CAWVLGGANVLTF
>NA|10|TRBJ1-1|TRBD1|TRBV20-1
TGCAGTGCTTACAGGGGGAGGGCTTTCTTT
CSAYRGRAFF
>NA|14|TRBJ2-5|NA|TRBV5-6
TGTGCCAGCAGCTTGTTTACAGGGATGGAGACCCAGTACTTC
CASSLFTGMETQYF
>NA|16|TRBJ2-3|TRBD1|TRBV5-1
TGCGCCAGCAGCCGATGGACAGGGGGGGGCACAGATACGCAGTATTTT
CASSRWTGGGTDTQYF
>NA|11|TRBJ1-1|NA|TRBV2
TGTGCCAGCAGACAGGGCGCTGAAGCTTTCTTT
CASRQGAEAFF
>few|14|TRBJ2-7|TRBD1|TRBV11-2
TGTGCCAGCAGCACGGACAGGGGACCCTACGAGCAGTACTTC
CASSTDRGPYEQYF
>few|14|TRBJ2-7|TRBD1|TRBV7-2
TGTGCCAGCAGGCCCGAACAGGGGAGATACGAGCAGTACTTC
CASRPEQGRYEQYF
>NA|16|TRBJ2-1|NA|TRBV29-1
TGCAGCGTTTCCGTACTTACCGGGGGACTGTCCAATGAGCAGTTCTTC
CSVSVLTGGLSNEQFF
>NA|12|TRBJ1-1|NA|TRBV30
TGTGCCTGGAGTGATGGGAACACTGAAGCTTTCTTT
CAWSDGNTEAFF
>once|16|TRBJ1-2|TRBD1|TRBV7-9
TGTGCCAGCAGTCCATCCGGGACAGGCGAGGGCTATGGCTACACCTTC
CASSPSGTGEGYGYTF
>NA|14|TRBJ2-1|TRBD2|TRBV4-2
TGTGCCAGCAGCCAAGCGGGAGGGGACAATGAGCAGTTCTTC
CASSQAGGDNEQFF
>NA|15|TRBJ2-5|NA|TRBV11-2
TGTGCCAGCAGCTTATCTGGGACGGATGGGGAGACCCAGTACTTC
CASSLSGTDGETQYF
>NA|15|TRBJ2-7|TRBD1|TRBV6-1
TGTGCCAGCAGTGAAGCGAGGGGGCTAGTCTACGAGCAGTACTTC
CASSEARGLVYEQYF
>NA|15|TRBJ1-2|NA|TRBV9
TGTGCCAGCAGCGTTGAACAGGGTACGAACTATGGCTACACCTTC
CASSVEQGTNYGYTF
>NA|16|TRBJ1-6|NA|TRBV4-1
TGCGCCAGCAGCCACCCGGTTGGGAGAAATCGGTCACCCCTCCACTTT
CASSHPVGRNRSPLHF
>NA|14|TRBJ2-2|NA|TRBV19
TGTGCCAGTAGTATAGTAGGGAACACCGGGGAGCTGTTTTTT
CASSIVGNTGELFF
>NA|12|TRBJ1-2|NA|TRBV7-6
TGTGCCAGCACTCGAAAGACCTATGGCTACACCTTC
CASTRKTYGYTF
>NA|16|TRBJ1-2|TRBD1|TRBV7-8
TGTGCCAGCAGCCCAGTCGCAGGGGGCGCCAACTATGGCTACACCTTC
CASSPVAGGANYGYTF
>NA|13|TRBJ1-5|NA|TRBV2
TGTGCCAGCAGTGAAGAGGCCGGTCAGCCCCAGCATTTT
CASSEEAGQPQHF
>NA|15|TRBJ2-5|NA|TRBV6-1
TGTGCCAGCAGTGCCGTCACTAGCCGGCAAGAGACCCAGTACTTC
CASSAVTSRQETQYF
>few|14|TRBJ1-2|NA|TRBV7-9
TGTGCCAGCAGCTTAGAGGCAGGGAGCGGTGGCTACACCTTC
CASSLEAGSGGYTF
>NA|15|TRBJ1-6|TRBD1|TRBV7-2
TGTGCCAGCAGCTTTCGACAGGGTCGGAATTCACCCCTCCACTTT
CASSFRQGRNSPLHF
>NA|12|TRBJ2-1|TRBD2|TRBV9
TGTGCCAGCAGCCCGGGGGGTGGTGAGCAGTTCTTC
CASSPGGGEQFF
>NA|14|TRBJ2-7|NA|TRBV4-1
TGCGCCAGCAGCCCCCTCCCACGCACCTACGAGCAGTACTTC
CASSPLPRTYEQYF
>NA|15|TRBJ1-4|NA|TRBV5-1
TGCGCCAGCAGAGAACAACCGGGACTGGGTGAAAAACTGTTTTTT
CASREQPGLGEKLFF
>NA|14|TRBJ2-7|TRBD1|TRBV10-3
TGTGCCATCAGACCCGGGACAGCCCCCTACGAGCAGTACTTC
CAIRPGTAPYEQYF
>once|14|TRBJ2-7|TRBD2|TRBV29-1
TGCAGCGTTGAAGGCGGGGGGGTGCCCTACGAGCAGTACTTC
CSVEGGGVPYEQYF
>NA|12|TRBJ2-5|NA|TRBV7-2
TGTGCCAGCAGCTGGGGTGGGGAGACCCAGTACTTC
CASSWGGETQYF
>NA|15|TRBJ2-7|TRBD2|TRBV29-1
TGCAGCGTTGTAGTGGGAACTAGCGGGATTCCCGAGCAGTACTTC
CSVVVGTSGIPEQYF
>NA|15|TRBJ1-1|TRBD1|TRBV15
TGTGCCACCAGCAGTGGATTCACAGGGGACACTGAAGCTTTCTTT
CATSSGFTGDTEAFF
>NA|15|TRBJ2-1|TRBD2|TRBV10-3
TGTGCCATCAGTGAGACTAGCGGGGGGGCAGGGGAGCAGTTCTTC
CAISETSGGAGEQFF
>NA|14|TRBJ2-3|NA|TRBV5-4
TGTGCCAGCAGCCCTCAGGATCCCACTAATACGCAGTATTTT
CASSPQDPTNTQYF
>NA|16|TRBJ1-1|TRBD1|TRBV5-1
TGCGCCAGCAGCTTGGGGTGGACAGGGATGAACACTGAAGCTTTCTTT
CASSLGWTGMNTEAFF
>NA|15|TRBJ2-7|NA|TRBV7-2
TGTGCCAGCAGCTTAGGGGGCGGGATTTCCTACGAGCAGTACTTC
CASSLGGGISYEQYF
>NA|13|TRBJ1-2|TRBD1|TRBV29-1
TGCAGCGGCCGACAGGGGGACTATGAGGGCTACACCTTC
CSGRQGDYEGYTF
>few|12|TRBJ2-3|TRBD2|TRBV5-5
TGTGCCAGCAGCTATTCTAGCGGGAGGACGTATTTT
CASSYSSGRTYF
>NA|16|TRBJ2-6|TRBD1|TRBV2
TGTGCCAGCAGCAGGGGGCTATTCATCGGGGCCAACGTCCTGACTTTC
CASSRGLFIGANVLTF
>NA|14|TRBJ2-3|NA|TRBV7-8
TGTGCCAGCACCACACGGTGGGGCACAGATACGCAGTATTTT
CASTTRWGTDTQYF
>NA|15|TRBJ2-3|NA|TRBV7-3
TGTGCCAGCAGCTCAGTGGGACATAGCACAGATACGCAGTATTTT
CASSSVGHSTDTQYF
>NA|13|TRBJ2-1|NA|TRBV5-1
TGCGCCAGCAGGAGGAGCGCGGTCGATGAGCAGTTCTTC
CASRRSAVDEQFF
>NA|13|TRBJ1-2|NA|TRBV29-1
TGCAGCGTTGTTAGTCAGGGGAACTATGGCTACACCTTC
CSVVSQGNYGYTF
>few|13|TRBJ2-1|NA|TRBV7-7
TGTGCCAGCAGCTTAGCTTGGGGGGATGAGCAGTTCTTC
CASSLAWGDEQFF
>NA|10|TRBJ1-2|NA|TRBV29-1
TGCAGCGTTGAAGATTACGGCTACACCTTC
CSVEDYGYTF